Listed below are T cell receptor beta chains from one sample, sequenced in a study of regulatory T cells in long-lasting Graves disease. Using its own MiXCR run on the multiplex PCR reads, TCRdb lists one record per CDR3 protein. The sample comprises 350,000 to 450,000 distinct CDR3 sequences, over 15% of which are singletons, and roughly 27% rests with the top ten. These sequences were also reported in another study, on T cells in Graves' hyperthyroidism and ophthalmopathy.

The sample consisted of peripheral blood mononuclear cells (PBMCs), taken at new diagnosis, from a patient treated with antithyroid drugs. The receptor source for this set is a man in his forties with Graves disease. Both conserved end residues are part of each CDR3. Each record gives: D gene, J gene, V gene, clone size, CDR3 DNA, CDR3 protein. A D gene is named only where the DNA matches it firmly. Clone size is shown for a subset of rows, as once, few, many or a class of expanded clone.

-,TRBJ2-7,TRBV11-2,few,TGTGCCAGCAGCCCCCCGGACGTATACGAGCAGTACTTC,CASSPPDVYEQYF
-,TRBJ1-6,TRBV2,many,TGTGCCAGCGGAACAGGCCGTTCACCCCTCCACTTT,CASGTGRSPLHF
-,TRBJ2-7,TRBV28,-,TGTGCCACATGGGCCCCGGGACGGCCAGACGAGCAGTACTTC,CATWAPGRPDEQYF
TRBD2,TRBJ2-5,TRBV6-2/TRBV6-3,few,TGTGCCAGCAGCCAAGGACTAGCGGGGGCCCAAGAGACCCAGTACTTC,CASSQGLAGAQETQYF
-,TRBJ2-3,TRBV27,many,TGTGCCAGCAGTGCCCAACAGGGAAATACGCAGTATTTT,CASSAQQGNTQYF
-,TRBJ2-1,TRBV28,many,TGTGCCAGCAGTCCCCCCCGGGGCGGGGGCTCAAATGAGCAGTTCTTC,CASSPPRGGGSNEQFF
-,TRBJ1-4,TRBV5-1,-,TGCGCCAGCAGGGGGGCACCTAATGAAAAACTGTTTTTT,CASRGAPNEKLFF
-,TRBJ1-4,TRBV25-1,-,TGTGCCAGCAAGGAGAGGGATCGTGAAAAACTGTTTTTT,CASKERDREKLFF
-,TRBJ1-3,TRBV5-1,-,TGCGCCAGCAGCTTGGGAAGTAGAGGCGGTGGAAACACCATATATTTT,CASSLGSRGGGNTIYF
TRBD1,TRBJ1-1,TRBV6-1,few,TGTGCCAGCAGGGCAAGGACAGGGGATGACACTGAAGCTTTCTTT,CASRARTGDDTEAFF
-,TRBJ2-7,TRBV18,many,TGTGCCAGCTCACCCCCCTCGGCCAAGGGGAGGGAGCAGTACTTC,CASSPPSAKGREQYF
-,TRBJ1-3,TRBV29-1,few,TGCAGCGCTGAGACAGGCTTCTCTGGAAACACCATATATTTT,CSAETGFSGNTIYF
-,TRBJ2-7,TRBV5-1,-,TGCGCCAGCGGCACGATGGCAGGGGACGAGCAGTACTTC,CASGTMAGDEQYF
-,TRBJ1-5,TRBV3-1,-,TGTGCCAGCAGCCGAGGGGCAGGGGATGCGCCCCAGCATTTT,CASSRGAGDAPQHF
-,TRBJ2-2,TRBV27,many,TGTGCCAGCAGTTTTTGGACAGAACATAACACCGGGGAGCTGTTTTTT,CASSFWTEHNTGELFF
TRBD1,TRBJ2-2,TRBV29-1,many,TGCAGCGTTGAGACAGGGGACGGGGAGCTGTTTTTT,CSVETGDGELFF
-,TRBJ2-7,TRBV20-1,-,TGCAGTGCTAGGACACCGGGACATATTTCCTACGAGCAGTACTTC,CSARTPGHISYEQYF
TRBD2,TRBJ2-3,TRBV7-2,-,TGTGCCAGCAACCGACTAGCGGGGGGGCGTTTCACAGATACGCAGTATTTT,CASNRLAGGRFTDTQYF
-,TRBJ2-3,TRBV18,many,TGTGCCAGCTCACCTCCCGTTGCCACAGATACGCAGTATTTT,CASSPPVATDTQYF
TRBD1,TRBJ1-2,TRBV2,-,TGTGCCAGCAGGGGACAGGGGGCCTATGGCTACACCTTC,CASRGQGAYGYTF
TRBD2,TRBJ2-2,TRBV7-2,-,TGTGCCAGCAGCTTAGTTTGGTTCAGCGGGGGTAACGGGGAGCTGTTTTTT,CASSLVWFSGGNGELFF
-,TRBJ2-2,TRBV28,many,TGTGCCAGCTTGGGCAGCCTCAACACCGGGGAGCTGTTTTTT,CASLGSLNTGELFF
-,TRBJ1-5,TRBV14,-,TGTGCCAGCAGCTTGGGAGGCGGGTTTATGGGCAATCAGCCCCAGCATTTT,CASSLGGGFMGNQPQHF
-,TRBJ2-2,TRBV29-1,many,TGCAGCGCTGGGAACAGGGACACCGGGGAGCTGTTTTTT,CSAGNRDTGELFF
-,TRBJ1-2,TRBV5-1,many,TGCGCCAGCAGCTTGACCGTGGCAGGGGACTATGGCTACACCTTC,CASSLTVAGDYGYTF
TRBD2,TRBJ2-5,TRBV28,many,TGTGCCAGCAGTTTGCCCGGGGGGGCGGGGGAGACCCAGTACTTC,CASSLPGGAGETQYF
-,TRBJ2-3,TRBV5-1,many,TGTGCCAGCAGCTTAGCCAGGGGCGAAGATACGCAGTATTTT,CASSLARGEDTQYF
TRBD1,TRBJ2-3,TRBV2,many,TGTGCCAGCAGAGACAGGGCAACAGATACGCAGTATTTT,CASRDRATDTQYF
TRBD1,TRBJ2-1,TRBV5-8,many,TGTGCCAGCAGTACCGACAGGGGTTACAATGAGCAGTTCTTC,CASSTDRGYNEQFF
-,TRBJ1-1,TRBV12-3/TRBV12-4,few,TGTGCCAGCAGTACCAGGAGAATTGCTGAAGCTTTCTTT,CASSTRRIAEAFF
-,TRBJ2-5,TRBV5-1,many,TGCGCCAGCAGCTTGGAAGTTCAGGGGGGAGAGACCCAGTACTTC,CASSLEVQGGETQYF
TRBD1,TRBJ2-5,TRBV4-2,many,TGTGCCAGCAGCCAAGAACAGGGGGCCGTAGGGGAGACCCAGTACTTC,CASSQEQGAVGETQYF
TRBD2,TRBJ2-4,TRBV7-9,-,TGTGCCAGCAGCACCCTAGCGGGGGGACAGTACTTC,CASSTLAGGQYF
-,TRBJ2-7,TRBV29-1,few,TGCAGCGCTTGGGCCTCCTACGAGCAGTACTTC,CSAWASYEQYF
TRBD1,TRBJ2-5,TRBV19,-,TGTGCCAGCCACGCTGGACAGGGATTTTCGGAGACCCAGTACTTC,CASHAGQGFSETQYF
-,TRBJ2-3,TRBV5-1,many,TGCGCCAGCAGCTTCAAGGGGGGTGGCGGAGATACGCAGTATTTT,CASSFKGGGGDTQYF
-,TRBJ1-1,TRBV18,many,TGTGCCAGCCGAGTAGTTATCGGGATGAACACTGAAGCTTTCTTT,CASRVVIGMNTEAFF
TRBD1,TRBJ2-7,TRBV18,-,TGTGCCAGCTCACCCGGGACAGCCACACCCTACGAGCAGTACTTC,CASSPGTATPYEQYF
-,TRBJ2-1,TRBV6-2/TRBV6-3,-,TGTGCCAGCAGTTACGGGAATGAGCAGTTCTTC,CASSYGNEQFF
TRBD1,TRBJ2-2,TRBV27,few,TGTGCCAGCAGTTTAATGGACAGGGCCGGGGACACCGGGGAGCTGTTTTTT,CASSLMDRAGDTGELFF
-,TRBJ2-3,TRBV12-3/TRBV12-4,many,TGTGCCAGCACCCCCCTTCCTAATACGCAGTATTTT,CASTPLPNTQYF
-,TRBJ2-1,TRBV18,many,TGTGCCAGCCGCGGCCAGGGGAGCTCCTACAATGAGCAGTTCTTC,CASRGQGSSYNEQFF